The present T cell receptor beta chain was sequenced within a study of blood T cells in healthy people across ages. Primed by a sample-barcoded 5' primer and a J-beta primer mix, a second PCR proceeded for about 6 to 12 cycles. MiXCR was run by TCRdb on the 5' RACE reads, yielding one entry per CDR3 protein. The repertoire holds about 780,000 distinct CDR3 sequences, with roughly 26% as singletons. The table lists this clonotype with a few counts. V was pared by 3 bases and J by 1 base, with 19 bases of the junction left unmatched. There are 21 residues in the CDR3. The same sample was also used in a study of T cells of mothers and their children. According to that study: Maternal samples each gave over 8.5 million TCR beta CDR3 reads, and child samples around 3.2 million each.

The source is a boy between 5 and 17 years old in good health. The V and J genes are TRBV12-3 or TRBV12-4 and TRBJ2-3, with 10 bases matching TRBD2. Sequenced material: blood. CDR3: CASSFSLGPGSGGARTDTQYF. In nucleotides, the CDR3 is TGTGCCAGCAGTTTCTCGTTAGGTCCTGGAAGCGGGGGGGCCCGCACAGATACGCAGTATTTT.